The rows below give T cell receptor beta chains drawn from one sample of a study of CD8+CD57+ T cells in acquired aplastic anemia. TCRdb processed the reads anew with MiXCR; each CDR3 protein has one entry. The sample yields fewer than 85,000 distinct CDR3 sequences, 70% seen once. Sequencing input: sorted CD4+, CD8+, or CD8+CD57+ T cells (not recorded which) from PBMCs. These receptors originate from a human donor with aplastic anemia. Both conserved end residues are part of each CDR3. A D gene is named only where the DNA matches it firmly. Expanded clones are given a class, and other clones once, few, many or no size at all.

clone size	V gene	D gene	J gene	CDR3 DNA	CDR3 protein
.	TRBV29-1	.	TRBJ2-7	TGCAGCGTTGGACTAAGGCAGGCTACCTACGAGCGGTACTTC	CSVGLRQATYERYF
.	TRBV2	.	TRBJ2-5	TGTGCCAGCAGCCGGGCCCGGGAGACCCAGTACTTC	CASSRARETQYF
.	TRBV24-1	TRBD2	TRBJ2-3	TGTGCGGCCGGGGGGTTGGATACGCAGTATTTT	CAAGGLDTQYF
.	TRBV25-1	.	TRBJ2-5	TGTGCCAGCAGTGAATCCGAGGTTGGGGAGACCCAGTACTTC	CASSESEVGETQYF
many	TRBV20-1	.	TRBJ1-1	TGCAGTGCTAGGGAGGTAGGGGATACTGAAGCTTTCTTT	CSAREVGDTEAFF
.	TRBV2	TRBD1	TRBJ1-5	TGTGCCAGCAGACAGGGGGAGAGCAATCAGCCCCAGCATTTT	CASRQGESNQPQHF
.	TRBV2	.	TRBJ1-3	TGTGCCAGCAGCCTACGTGGCGGGGGGAACACCATATATTTT	CASSLRGGGNTIYF
.	TRBV24-1	TRBD1	TRBJ1-5	TGTGCCACCAGTGATTACAGGGGGCAGCCCCAGCATTTT	CATSDYRGQPQHF
.	TRBV3-1	.	TRBJ2-7	TGTGCCAGCAGCCAAGAAAACCGGCCCCACGAGCAGTACTTC	CASSQENRPHEQYF
.	TRBV7-8	.	TRBJ1-1	TGTGCCAGCAGCTTCTCTCGGGACTACCACACTGAAGCTTTCTTT	CASSFSRDYHTEAFF
.	TRBV10-3	.	TRBJ2-1	TGTGCCATCAGTGATTGGGGGGAACTTGCCTCCTACAATGAGCAGTTCTTC	CAISDWGELASYNEQFF
.	TRBV20-1	TRBD1	TRBJ1-2	TGCAGTGCTAGGGAACAGGGGGCGCGTGGCTACACCTTC	CSAREQGARGYTF
many	TRBV5-6	.	TRBJ2-1	TGTGCCAGCAGCTCCGAGCGGACCCTATACAATGAGCAGTTCTTC	CASSSERTLYNEQFF
.	TRBV4-2	.	TRBJ2-6	TGTGCCAGCAGCCCCGGGTTAACCTCTGGGGCCAACGTCCTGACTTTC	CASSPGLTSGANVLTF
.	TRBV2	.	TRBJ1-1	TGTGCCAGCAGTGCCCGGGTGGGTACTGAAGCTTTCTTT	CASSARVGTEAFF
once	TRBV4-3	.	TRBJ1-1	TGCGCCAGCAGCCAAGAGAGGTCCATGAACACTGAAGCTTTCTTT	CASSQERSMNTEAFF
.	TRBV29-1	TRBD1	TRBJ1-5	TGCAGCGTGCCCGGGACAGGGGTGGGACAGCCCCAGCATTTT	CSVPGTGVGQPQHF
.	TRBV5-1	TRBD1	TRBJ1-2	TGCGCCAGCAGCCGAGGACAGGGTGGCGACTATGGCTACACCTTC	CASSRGQGGDYGYTF
.	TRBV2	.	TRBJ2-2	TGTGCCAGCAGTAGGCGGGTGGACACCGGGGGGCTGTTTTTT	CASSRRVDTGGLFF
.	TRBV20-1	.	TRBJ1-6	TGCAGTGCTAGAGCCCGAGGGGCTTCACCCCTCCACTTT	CSARARGASPLHF
.	TRBV10-3	TRBD2	TRBJ2-2	TGTGCCATCAGCCGGGGACTAGCGGGATCCGGGGAGCTGTTTTTT	CAISRGLAGSGELFF
.	TRBV24-1	TRBD2	TRBJ2-5	TGTGCCACCAGTGATTTGGGGCTAGCGGGAGAAGAGACCCAGTACTTC	CATSDLGLAGEETQYF
.	TRBV25-1	TRBD1	TRBJ1-2	TGTGCCAGCAGACCGGACAGGGGACTCCCTTTTGGTGGCTACACCTTC	CASRPDRGLPFGGYTF
.	TRBV19	.	TRBJ1-1	TGTGCCAGTAGTGAGATACAGCCATGGCCCACTGAAGCTTTCTTT	CASSEIQPWPTEAFF
.	TRBV2	TRBD1	TRBJ2-7	TGTGCCAGCAGTGCGACAGGGGATACCTACGAGCAGTACTTC	CASSATGDTYEQYF
.	TRBV9	.	TRBJ1-2	TGTGCCAGCAGCGACAGGGCTAACTATGGCTACACCTTC	CASSDRANYGYTF
.	TRBV10-3	TRBD1	TRBJ1-5	TGTGCCATCAGTGAAGGGACAGTTAAGGATTATAGCAATCAGCCCCAGCATTTT	CAISEGTVKDYSNQPQHF
.	TRBV11-1	.	TRBJ1-4	TGTGCCAGCAGCTTGGTACAGGGAACGGCTAATGAAAAACTGTTTTTT	CASSLVQGTANEKLFF
.	TRBV20-1	TRBD2	TRBJ2-1	TGCAGTGCTAGAGATCCGAGCGGGGGGTTCTACAATGAGCAGTTCTTC	CSARDPSGGFYNEQFF
.	TRBV20-1	.	TRBJ1-2	TGCAGTGCTAGAGATACAGGAGAGTATGGCTACACCTTC	CSARDTGEYGYTF
.	TRBV19	.	TRBJ2-5	TGTGCCAGTAGTCCTCGACAGTACCAAGAGACCCAGTACTTC	CASSPRQYQETQYF
few	TRBV2	.	TRBJ1-5	TGTGCCAGCAGTCGGGACGGGAATAGCAATCAGCCCCAGCATTTT	CASSRDGNSNQPQHF
.	TRBV7-2	.	TRBJ2-6	TGTGCCAGCAGGGTTGGGGCCAACGTCCTGACTTTC	CASRVGANVLTF
.	TRBV2	.	TRBJ1-5	TGTGCCAGCAGTGGGAAGGAGCCCCAGCATTTT	CASSGKEPQHF
.	TRBV19	TRBD1	TRBJ2-7	TGTGCCAGTAGTGTTGGACAGGGAGTTATGTCCGAGCAGTACTTC	CASSVGQGVMSEQYF
few	TRBV7-9	TRBD1	TRBJ1-6	TGTGCCAGCGTCAGACAGGGAAATTCACCCCTCCACTTT	CASVRQGNSPLHF
.	TRBV13	.	TRBJ2-7	TGTGCCAGCAGCCTAGAGCCCTACGAGCAGTACTTC	CASSLEPYEQYF
.	TRBV29-1	.	TRBJ1-3	TGCAGCGTTGAACTGGAGGCGATCTCTGGAAACACCATATATTTT	CSVELEAISGNTIYF
few	TRBV18	TRBD1	TRBJ2-1	TGTGCCAGCTCACCACAGTCCGGGACAGTCAGGGAGAATGAGCAGTTCTTC	CASSPQSGTVRENEQFF
once	TRBV19	.	TRBJ2-7	TGTGCCAGTAGGCCTAGGACAGATTCCTACGAGCAGTACTTC	CASRPRTDSYEQYF
.	TRBV19	.	TRBJ2-3	TGTGCCAGTCAGGACCTCGCAGATACGCAGTATTTT	CASQDLADTQYF
.	TRBV5-1	.	TRBJ1-1	TGCGCCAGCAGCTGGGAGCGAATGAACACTGAAGCTTTCTTT	CASSWERMNTEAFF
.	TRBV15	.	TRBJ1-4	TGTGCCACCAGCAGAGATAGGGAACAGCGGAATGAAAAACTGTTTTTT	CATSRDREQRNEKLFF
.	TRBV19	TRBD2	TRBJ2-3	TGTGCCAGTGGAGTGGGACTAGCGTCAGATACGCAGTATTTT	CASGVGLASDTQYF
.	TRBV11-1	.	TRBJ1-6	TGTGCCAGCAGCCGAGGACAGATCCCCGACTATAATTCACCCCTCCACTTT	CASSRGQIPDYNSPLHF
once	TRBV29-1	.	TRBJ1-1	TGCAGCGTTGAAGCCCGAGGGGAGAACACTGAAGCTTTCTTT	CSVEARGENTEAFF
.	TRBV11-2	.	TRBJ2-1	TGTGCCAGCAGCTTAGGCCAGGACTACAATGAGCAGTTCTTC	CASSLGQDYNEQFF
.	TRBV20-1	TRBD2	TRBJ2-1	TGCAGTGCCAACCTACTAGCGGGAGGCAATGAGCAGTTCTTC	CSANLLAGGNEQFF
few	TRBV20-1	TRBD2	TRBJ2-5	TGCAGTGCTCGACTAGCGGGGGGACGAGAGACCCAGTACTTC	CSARLAGGRETQYF
few	TRBV7-2	TRBD2	TRBJ2-5	TGTGCCAGCAGCTTAACGGGGGGACAAGAGACCCAGTACTTC	CASSLTGGQETQYF